These 29 T cell receptor beta chains originate from one sample sequenced in a study of read filtering for tumor transcriptome and immune sequencing (TCRdb year 2020). This sample was sequenced with an Illumina HiSeq 4000. TCR libraries were built from roughly 370 ng RNA with the Immunoverse kit, using molecular barcoded adaptors covering alpha/delta and beta/gamma chains. TCRdb took the public reads, trimmed them with fastp at Q25, ran MiXCR for clone calling and kept in-frame beta chains. Each CDR3 protein gets just one entry, which takes the most common genes and DNA from the rows behind it. A total of about 58,000 distinct CDR3 sequences appear in this sample, 12% of them only once. The top ten clonotypes cover roughly 16% of the sample. The sequencing input was a population of CD138-negative cells sorted from bone marrow. The intended sense of this specimen's cell subset or site label: bone marrow mononuclear cells depleted of CD138+ plasma/myeloma cells by negative magnetic selection. Every receptor here comes from a donor at least 40 years old with multiple myeloma.

With regard to this clonotype: This sequence may be a read error, since a much larger clone differs from it by one base. The chain links TRBV7-3 to TRBJ2-5, with D perhaps TRBD2 (6 bases). The germline V gene encodes CDR1 SGHTA and CDR2 FQGTGA. The length of the CDR3 is 15 residues. CDR3 region: CACSPFGEVQETQYF. The CDR3 DNA is TGTGCCTGCAGCCCATTCGGGGAGGTCCAAGAGACCCAGTACTTC.

This clonotype came up many times. The chain is built from TRBV5-1 and TRBJ1-4; 7 bases line up with TRBD1. J was trimmed by 5 bases and V by 4 bases; bases with no gene match: 2. There are 13 residues in the CDR3. Germline V gives CDR1 SGHRS, CDR2 YFSETQ. This CDR3 is CASSPTGNEKLFF. The DNA of the CDR3 is TGCGCCAGCAGCCCGACAGGGAATGAAAAACTGTTTTTT.

Of note for this clonotype: A read error is possible here, since a much larger clone lies one base away. The rearrangement uses TRBV11-2 and TRBJ2-3; TRBD1 matches at 9 bases. CDR3 length: 15 amino acids. In germline, CDR1 is SGHAT, CDR2 FQNNGV. V shed 5 bases, J shed 2 bases, and the junction held 5 bases outside the gene matches. The CDR3 reads CASSVTGGATDTQYF. The DNA for the CDR3 is TGTGCCAGCAGCGTGACAGGGGGAGCCACAGATACGCAGTATTTT.

There are a few counts of this clonotype. The chain links TRBV7-2 to TRBJ2-5, with unresolved D. The CDR3 contains 13 residues. V was trimmed by 3 bases and J by 4 bases, leaving 9 bases between them. Germline CDR1 is SGHTA and CDR2 is FQGNSA. CDR3 sequence reads: CASSLQMRETQYF. The CDR3 nucleotides are TGTGCCAGCAGCTTGCAAATGCGAGAGACCCAGTACTTC.

In this sample, this clonotype turned up a few times. This may come from a read error, since a much larger clone is one base off. V and J are TRBV6-4 and TRBJ1-5; TRBD1 agrees at 8 bases. Germline values: CDR1 MRHNA, CDR2 SNTAGT. CDR3 length: 15 residues. The CDR3 DNA is TGTGCCGGCAGAGCCGACAGGGGCGGCAATCAGCCCCAGCATTTT. The encoded protein is CAGRADRGGNQPQHF.

The chain recombines TRBV11-1 with TRBJ2-5; D is possibly TRBD2 (5 bases). This CDR3 is 13 amino acids long. CDR1 is SGHAT, CDR2 FQDESV, per germline (reference sequence). The V end was cut by 5 bases, the J end by 5 bases, with 12 bases between. This CDR3 reads CASSALRRETQYF. The CDR3 DNA sequence: TGTGCCAGCAGCGCACTAAGGAGGGAGACCCAGTACTTC.

This clonotype was detected many times. The chain joins TRBV12-3 or TRBV12-4 to TRBJ1-1; D is unresolved. Trimming pared 7 bases from V and 4 bases from J, leaving 16 bases between. The CDR3 runs to 14 residues. The CDR3 sequence: CASTPQAGSTEAFF. In DNA form, the CDR3 reads TGTGCCAGCACCCCTCAGGCGGGGAGCACTGAAGCTTTCTTT.

This clonotype was seen a handful of times. J is TRBJ1-5 and V is TRBV30; D is uncertain. Germline V gene lookup returns CDR1 GTSNPN and CDR2 SVGIG (reference sequence). The ends were cut back, 4 bases at V and 5 bases at J, with 15 bases in the middle. The CDR3 contains 14 residues. CDR3: CAWNGRVGDQPQHF. The CDR3 nucleotides read TGTGCCTGGAATGGACGGGTGGGAGATCAGCCCCAGCATTTT.

This clonotype was recorded at least ten times. This rearrangement joins TRBV7-8 to TRBJ1-5; unclear D gene. CDR1 and CDR2 (germline): SGHVS, FQNEAQ. Between the trimmed V and J ends, which lost 2 bases and 4 bases, there was a span of 18 bases. The CDR3 is 17 residues long. In DNA form, the CDR3 reads TGTGCCAGCAGCTTAACGGTCCGGCGGGGAGTAAATCAGCCCCAGCATTTT. The encoded protein is CASSLTVRRGVNQPQHF.

This clonotype was seen more than once but under ten times. A much larger clonotype is one base distant, so this may be a read error. Without the conserved terminal phenylalanine or tryptophan, this CDR3 likely stems from a read error. The rearrangement links TRBV7-6 to TRBJ2-2; D may be TRBD2 (5 bases). V lost 5 bases to trimming and J lost 5 bases, with 9 bases between them. Germline loops: CDR1 SGHVS, CDR2 FNYEAQ. CDR3 length: 13 amino acids. Here the CDR3 reads CASSRGGTGELFS. The CDR3 DNA sequence: TGTGCCAGCAGCCGAGGCGGGACCGGGGAGCTGTTTTCT.

V is TRBV5-5 and J is TRBJ2-3; a weak D match, TRBD2 (5 bases). CDR1 is SGHKS and CDR2 is YYEKEE in the germline V gene (reference sequence). V was cut by 7 bases and J by 3 bases, with 12 bases left in between. This CDR3 comprises 13 residues. This chain's CDR3 is CASGTTRTDTQYF. CDR3 bases: TGTGCCAGCGGTACTACTAGGACAGATACGCAGTATTTT.

In its sample, this clonotype was seen many times. The V and J genes are TRBV4-1 and TRBJ2-7; tentative D call: TRBD2 (5 bases). This CDR3 has 16 amino acids. V was pared by 0 bases and J by 3 bases, with 15 bases between. Germline V gene sequence: CDR1 MGHRA, CDR2 YSYEKL. The CDR3 region is CASSQDRTGLNYEQYF. The CDR3 region has the DNA TGCGCCAGCAGCCAAGACCGGACGGGGTTGAACTACGAGCAGTACTTC.

This clonotype was counted many times. J is TRBJ2-7 and V is TRBV18; D might be TRBD2 (6 bases). CDR1 is KGHSH and CDR2 is LQKENI in the germline V gene. Trimming left V 6 bases short and J 5 bases short, with 8 bases between. CDR3 length: 11 amino acids. CDR3 coding DNA: TGTGCCAGCTCCCCGGGGGACGAGCAGTACTTC. Its protein is CASSPGDEQYF.

This clonotype was seen repeatedly, ten times or more. V gene TRBV6-1 combines with J gene TRBJ2-3, with a weak D call TRBD1 (5 bases). V was pared by 8 bases and J by 2 bases, with 11 bases between. Germline values: CDR1 MNHNS, CDR2 SASEGT. The CDR3 sequence is 13 residues long. The CDR3 region has the DNA TGTGCCAGCCTAAAGGACACCACAGATACGCAGTATTTT. Translating it yields CASLKDTTDTQYF.

This clonotype was recorded at least ten times. The J gene is TRBJ2-7, the V gene TRBV20-1; 9 bases line up with TRBD1. V was pared by 6 bases and J by 5 bases, with 8 bases of the junction left unmatched. The CDR3 length is 13 residues. The germline V gene has CDR1 DFQATT and CDR2 SNEGSKA (reference sequence). CDR3 sequence reads: CSAQGGQGNEQYF. DNA for the CDR3: TGCAGTGCCCAGGGGGGACAGGGTAACGAGCAGTACTTC.

This clonotype was picked up many times. A read error may produce the germline difference seen at one junction end. The gene calls are TRBV20-1 and TRBJ2-2, with D perhaps TRBD1 (5 bases). The CDR3 runs 14 residues. Germline-derived CDR1 and CDR2 are DFQATT and SNEGSKA (reference sequence). The CDR3 protein is CSARDTANAGELFF. In nucleotides, the CDR3 is TGCAGTGCTAGGGACACTGCGAACGCCGGGGAGCTGTTTTTT.

As for this clonotype: A read error is possible here, since a much larger clone lies one base away. The chain couples TRBV5-5 to TRBJ1-1; TRBD1 matches at 7 bases. The CDR3 is 15 residues long. Germline loops: CDR1 SGHKS, CDR2 YYEKEE (reference sequence). Trimming at V came to 7 bases and at J to 0 bases, leaving 9 bases not matched to a gene. The CDR3 nucleotides read TGTGCCAGCGGCCCCCGGACAGGCCTGAACACTGAAGCTTTCTTT. As protein: CASGPRTGLNTEAFF. The whole variable domain, remainder taken from reference TRBV5-5 and TRBJ1-1, is DAGVTQSPTHLIKTRGQQVTLRCSPISGHKSVSWYQQVLGQGPQFIFQYYEKEERGRGNFPDRFSARQFPNYSSELNVNALLLGDSALYLCASGPRTGLNTEAFFGQGTRLTVV.

With regard to this clonotype: A much larger clone sits a single nucleotide away, making a read error possible. This chain's CDR3 is CASSLSSGGIYEQYF. CDR3 DNA sequence: TGTGCCAGCAGTTTATCCTCGGGCGGAATTTACGAGCAGTACTTC. The chain combines TRBV27 with TRBJ2-7; D gene unclear. From germline, CDR1 is MNHEY and CDR2 SMNVEV (reference sequence). CDR3 length: 15 amino acids. The V end lost 0 bases, the J end lost 4 bases, and 13 bases lay between the germline ends.

This clonotype appeared many times. V gene TRBV7-9 combines with J gene TRBJ2-7; D is undetermined. Germline V gene data show CDR1 as SEHNR and CDR2 as FQNEAQ (reference sequence). V was pared by 1 base and J by 5 bases, with 9 bases between. The CDR3 spans 13 residues. The CDR3 region is CASSLVMSDEQYF. The CDR3 nucleotides read TGTGCCAGCAGCTTAGTCATGAGCGACGAGCAGTACTTC.

This clonotype has at least ten counts. The DNA of the CDR3 is TGTGCCAGCAGCCAGCTGAGAGGGGGTGTCAAAAACATTCAGTACTTC. It is translated as CASSQLRGGVKNIQYF. The chain uses TRBV3-1 and TRBJ2-4; a possible D gene is TRBD1 (6 bases). In germline, CDR1 is LGHDT, CDR2 YNNKEL (reference sequence). This CDR3 is 16 amino acids long. Trimming left V 3 bases short and J 3 bases short, with 15 bases between.

This clonotype was detected ten times or more. The chain uses TRBV3-1 and TRBJ1-1; the match to TRBD1 covers 7 bases. Germline CDR1 LGHDT, CDR2 YNNKEL (reference sequence). V lost 6 bases to trimming and J lost 6 bases; unmatched junction nucleotides: 10. This CDR3 is 14 amino acids long. CDR3: CASSHRDRRAEAFF. In nucleotides, the CDR3 is TGTGCCAGCAGTCACCGGGACAGAAGGGCTGAAGCTTTCTTT.

At least ten counts were recorded for this clonotype. The chain is built from TRBV2 and TRBJ2-5, with D tentatively TRBD1 (5 bases). V was clipped by 6 bases and J by 4 bases, with 15 bases between them. The CDR3 consists of 14 residues. CDR1 SNHLY and CDR2 FYNNEI come from the germline V gene. Written as DNA, the CDR3 is TGTGCCAGCAGCCCCGATACTACAGGAGAGACCCAGTACTTC. This codes for CASSPDTTGETQYF.

This clonotype was counted ten times or more. The chain uses TRBV29-1 and TRBJ1-4, with D possibly matching TRBD1 (6 bases). CDR1 and CDR2 from the germline V gene are SQVTM and ANQGSEA. This CDR3 comprises 12 residues. The germline V and J ends were trimmed by 5 bases and 2 bases, with 6 bases remaining between them. DNA of the CDR3: TGCAGCGTTACAGGGACTAATGAAAAACTGTTTTTT. As protein: CSVTGTNEKLFF. Full variable domain (remainder filled in from reference TRBV29-1 and TRBJ1-4): SAVISQKPSRDICQRGTSLTIQCQVDSQVTMMFWYRQQPGQSLTLIATANQGSEATYESGFVIDKFPISRPNLTFSTLTVSNMSPEDSSIYLCSVTGTNEKLFFGSGTQLSVL.

This clonotype was seen many times. CDR3 protein: CASSYGQSADTQYF. The CDR3 nucleotides read TGTGCCAGCAGCTATGGACAGAGCGCAGATACGCAGTATTTT. V is TRBV7-9 and J is TRBJ2-3; maybe TRBD1 (6 bases). Germline CDR1 is SEHNR and CDR2 is FQNEAQ (reference sequence). Trimming took off 4 bases at V and 4 bases at J, with 12 bases between the two ends. The CDR3 covers 14 residues.

This clonotype was picked up many times. This chain joins TRBV6-5 and TRBJ1-6; a weak D match, TRBD1 (5 bases). Germline V gene data show CDR1 as MNHEY and CDR2 as SVGAGI. This CDR3 is 13 amino acids long. Between the trimmed V and J ends, which lost 6 bases and 8 bases, there was a span of 11 bases. The CDR3 coding sequence is TGTGCCAGCAGCCCCAGGGTGGATTCACCCCTCCACTTT. Protein product: CASSPRVDSPLHF.

In its sample, this clonotype was seen a few times. The gene calls are TRBV24-1 and TRBJ2-5, with D perhaps given as TRBD1 or TRBD2 (7 bases each). V was trimmed by 4 bases and J by 5 bases, leaving 19 bases between them. This CDR3 contains 16 residues. Germline lookup yields CDR1 KGHDR and CDR2 SFDVKD. The CDR3 here is CATSDPGGGRKETQYF. In DNA form, the CDR3 reads TGTGCCACCAGTGACCCAGGGGGGGGGCGTAAGGAGACCCAGTACTTC.

This clonotype was picked up many times. The chain employs TRBV3-1 and TRBJ2-1; tentatively, D is TRBD1 or TRBD2 (6 bases each). Trimming pared 5 bases from V and 7 bases from J, leaving 9 bases between. This CDR3 spans 12 amino acids. Germline CDR1 and CDR2: LGHDT and YNNKEL (reference sequence). The CDR3 here is CASSGGPNEQFF. In DNA form, the CDR3 reads TGTGCCAGCAGCGGGGGGCCTAATGAGCAGTTCTTC.

This clonotype was picked up many times. This rearrangement joins TRBV5-6 to TRBJ2-7, with 7 nucleotides matching TRBD1. The CDR3 is made up of 16 amino acids. The ends lost 1 base at V and 7 bases at J; junction bases unmatched: 14. Germline CDR1 SGHDT, CDR2 YYEEEE. CDR3 DNA: TGTGCCAGCAGCTTGTACCACACAGGGGTGAAGAGGGAGCAGTACTTC. Its protein product is CASSLYHTGVKREQYF.

There are many counts of this clonotype. The CDR3 nucleotides read TGCGCCAGCACACAGGGGGCTTCGGAGACCCAGTACTTC. This gives the protein CASTQGASETQYF. This chain uses TRBV5-1 with TRBJ2-5; 9 bases are shared with TRBD1. Germline-derived CDR1 and CDR2 are SGHRS and YFSETQ. CDR3 size: 13 residues. Trimming took 6 bases from V and 5 from J; bases not matched to a gene: 5.